This T cell receptor (beta chain) originates from a study of cytomegalovirus exposure and HLA in healthy donors. PCR used 60 Vbeta primers and 13 Jbeta primers. Some clones are missing from TCRdb's copy, which holds only in-frame ones; the method was immunoSEQ multiplex PCR. In the table there are 160,000 or so clones, around 81% of which are singletons. The germline gives CDR1 LNHDA, CDR2 SQIVND (reference sequence). The CDR3 length is 16 residues. J gave up 1 base and V 3 bases, and 5 bases lay outside the gene matches. V and J are TRBV19 and TRBJ2-5; TRBD2 matches at 10 bases. Sequencing was done on a sample of PBMCs. This TCR came from a woman in her forties or fifties in good health and CMV-seronegative. CDR3 in amino acids: CASSISGGRSQETQYF. The CDR3, as DNA: TGTGCCAGTAGTATTAGCGGGGGGAGAAGCCAAGAGACCCAGTACTTC.